This TCR beta chain was captured in a study of blood T cell repertoires in COVID-19. Across the whole study: Whether acute or convalescent, the COVID-19 samples came from the United States, Italy and Spain. Sources were T cells, B-cell-depleted T cells, or PBMCs; the material itself was cDNA or gDNA.

How the authors handled the data: Reference gene primer amplification gave estimated nucleated cell counts. Sequenced by immunoSEQ multiplex PCR; TCRdb stores in-frame clones only, minus some. V and J calls and clone size come straight from that table; D and trimming were deduced from the DNA. Here the sample spans more than 70,000 clones, 75% to 85% being singletons. With 6 bases clipped from V and 5 bases from J, the junction kept 13 bases outside the gene matches. Germline values: CDR1 SNHLY, CDR2 FYNNEI. This CDR3 spans 18 amino acids. The rearrangement joins TRBV2 to TRBJ2-1; 13 bases agree with TRBD2. The source material was peripheral blood. The TCR sequence derives from a human donor in a cohort sampled during active COVID-19. The CDR3 DNA is TGTGCCAGCAGCACCGGGACTAGCGGGATTAAGGGCAACAATGAGCAGTTCTTC. As protein: CASSTGTSGIKGNNEQFF. Using reference TRBV2 and TRBJ2-1 for the parts outside the CDR3, the full variable domain is EPEVTQTPSHQVTQMGQEVILRCVPISNHLYFYWYRQILGQKVEFLVSFYNNEISEKSEIFDDQFSVERPDGSNFTLKIRSTKLEDSAMYFCASSTGTSGIKGNNEQFFGPGTRLTVL.